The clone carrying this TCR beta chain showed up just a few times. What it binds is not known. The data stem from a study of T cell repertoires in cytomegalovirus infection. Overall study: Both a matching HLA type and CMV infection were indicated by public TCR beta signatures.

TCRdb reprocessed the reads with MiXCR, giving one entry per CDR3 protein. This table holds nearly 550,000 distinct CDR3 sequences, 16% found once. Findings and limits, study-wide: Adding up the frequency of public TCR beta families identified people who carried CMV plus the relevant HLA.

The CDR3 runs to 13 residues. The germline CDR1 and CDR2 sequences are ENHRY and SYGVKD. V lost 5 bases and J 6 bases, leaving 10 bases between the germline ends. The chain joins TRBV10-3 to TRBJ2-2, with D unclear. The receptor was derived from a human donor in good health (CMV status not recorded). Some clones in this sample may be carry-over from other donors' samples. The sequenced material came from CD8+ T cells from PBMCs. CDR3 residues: CAISIGLSGELFF. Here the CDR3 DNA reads TGTGCCATCAGTATCGGTTTGTCCGGGGAGCTGTTTTTT.